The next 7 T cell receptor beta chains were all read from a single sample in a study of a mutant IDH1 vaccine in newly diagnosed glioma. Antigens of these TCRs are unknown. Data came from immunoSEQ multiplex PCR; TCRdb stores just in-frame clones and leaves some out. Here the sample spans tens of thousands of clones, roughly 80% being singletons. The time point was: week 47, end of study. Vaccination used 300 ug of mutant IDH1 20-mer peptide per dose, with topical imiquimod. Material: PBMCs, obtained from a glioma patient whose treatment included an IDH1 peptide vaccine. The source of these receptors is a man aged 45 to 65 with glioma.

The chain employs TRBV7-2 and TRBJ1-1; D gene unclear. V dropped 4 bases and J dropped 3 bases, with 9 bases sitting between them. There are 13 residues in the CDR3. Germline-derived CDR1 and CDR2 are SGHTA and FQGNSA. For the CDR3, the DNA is TGTGCCAGCAGCTCGATAAGAGACACTGAAGCTTTCTTT. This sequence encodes CASSSIRDTEAFF.

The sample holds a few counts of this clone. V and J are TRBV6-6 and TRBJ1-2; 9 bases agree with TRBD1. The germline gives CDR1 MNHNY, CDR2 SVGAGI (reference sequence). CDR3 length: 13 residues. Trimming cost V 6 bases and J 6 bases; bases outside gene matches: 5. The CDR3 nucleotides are TGTGCCAGCAGCCAACAGGGGGCAAATGGCTACACCTTC. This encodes CASSQQGANGYTF.

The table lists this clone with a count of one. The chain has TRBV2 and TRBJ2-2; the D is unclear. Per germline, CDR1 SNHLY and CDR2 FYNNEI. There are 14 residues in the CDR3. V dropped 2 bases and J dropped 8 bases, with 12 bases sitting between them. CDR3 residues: CASSEPNDLGELFF. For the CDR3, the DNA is TGTGCCAGCAGTGAACCGAACGACTTGGGGGAGCTGTTTTTT.

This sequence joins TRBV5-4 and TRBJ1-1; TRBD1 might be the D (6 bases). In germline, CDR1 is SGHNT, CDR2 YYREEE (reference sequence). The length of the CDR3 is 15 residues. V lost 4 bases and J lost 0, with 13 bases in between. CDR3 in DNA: TGTGCCAGCAGCCGCCGGGACACACTGAACACTGAAGCTTTCTTT. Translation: CASSRRDTLNTEAFF. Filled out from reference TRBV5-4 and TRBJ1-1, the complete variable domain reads ETGVTQSPTHLIKTRGQQVTLRCSSQSGHNTVSWYQQALGQGPQFIFQYYREEENGRGNFPPRFSGLQFPNYSSELNVNALELDDSALYLCASSRRDTLNTEAFFGQGTRLTVV.

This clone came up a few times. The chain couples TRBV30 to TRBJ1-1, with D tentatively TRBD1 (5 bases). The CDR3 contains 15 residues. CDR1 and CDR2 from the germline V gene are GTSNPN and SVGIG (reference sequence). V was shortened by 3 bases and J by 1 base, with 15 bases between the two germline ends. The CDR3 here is CAWSSLGQANTEAFF. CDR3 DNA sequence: TGTGCCTGGAGCTCCCTGGGGCAGGCGAACACTGAAGCTTTCTTT.

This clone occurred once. DNA for the CDR3: TGTGCCTGGAGCTCCCCCGGCCGCCCACAGGGGGAGACCCAGTACTTC. Translation gives CAWSSPGRPQGETQYF. The chain has TRBV30 and TRBJ2-5; TRBD1 matches 7 bases. Trimming took 3 bases from V and 5 from J; bases not matched to a gene: 15. This CDR3 contains 16 residues. Germline-derived CDR1 and CDR2 are GTSNPN and SVGIG (reference sequence).

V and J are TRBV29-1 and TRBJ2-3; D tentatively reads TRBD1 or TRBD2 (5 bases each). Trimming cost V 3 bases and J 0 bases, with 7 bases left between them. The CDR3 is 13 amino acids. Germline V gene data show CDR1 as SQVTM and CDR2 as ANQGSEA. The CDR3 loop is CSVERGSTDTQYF. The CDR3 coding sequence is TGCAGCGTTGAGAGGGGAAGCACAGATACGCAGTATTTT.